This T cell receptor beta chain was obtained from a study of blood T cells in healthy people across ages. The CDR3 consists of 14 residues. Germline CDR1 is SGHDT and CDR2 is YYEEEE. The V end lost 2 bases, the J end lost 6 bases, and 12 bases lay between the germline ends. Through a sample-barcoded 5' primer and a J-beta primer mix, a second PCR was run for 7 to 11 cycles. TCRdb itself ran the 5' RACE reads through MiXCR, one entry per CDR3 protein. The sample holds 630,000 or so distinct CDR3 sequences, less than 35% seen once. Findings and limits, study-wide: A strong correlation between TCR beta diversity and naive T cell percentage was seen.

In terms of origin and age, donors were healthy Caucasian individuals from Russia aged roughly 6 to 90. Drawn from each donor were approximately 9.2 milliliters of peripheral blood. Extractions gave at least 5.5 micrograms of total RNA per sample. With regard to this clonotype: The antigen remains unidentified.

The chain carries TRBV5-6 and TRBJ2-1; D might be TRBD1 (7 bases). Sequenced input: blood. The sequence was obtained from a woman aged 80 or over in good health. CDR3 in amino acids: CASSFRGVANEQFF. CDR3 DNA sequence: TGTGCCAGCAGCTTCAGGGGGGTCGCCAATGAGCAGTTCTTC.